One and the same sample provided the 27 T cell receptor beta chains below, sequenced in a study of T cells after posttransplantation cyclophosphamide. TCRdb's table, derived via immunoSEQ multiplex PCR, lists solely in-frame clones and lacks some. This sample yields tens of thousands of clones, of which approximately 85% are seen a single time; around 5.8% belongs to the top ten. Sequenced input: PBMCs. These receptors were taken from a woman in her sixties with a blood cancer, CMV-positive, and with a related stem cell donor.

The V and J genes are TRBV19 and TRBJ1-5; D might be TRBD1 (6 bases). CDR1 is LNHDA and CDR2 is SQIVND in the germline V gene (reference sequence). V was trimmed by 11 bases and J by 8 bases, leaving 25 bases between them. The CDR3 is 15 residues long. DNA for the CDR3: TGTGCCTCTACCAGCGCGACAGGCTCGCGTGAGCCCCAGCATTTT. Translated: CASTSATGSREPQHF.

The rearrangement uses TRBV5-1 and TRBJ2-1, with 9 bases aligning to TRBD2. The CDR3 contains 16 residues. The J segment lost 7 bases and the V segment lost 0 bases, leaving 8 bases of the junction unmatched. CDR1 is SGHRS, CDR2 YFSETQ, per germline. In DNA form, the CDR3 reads TGCGCCAGCAGCTTGGGTTGGACTAGCGTGGCAAATGAGCAGTTCTTC. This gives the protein CASSLGWTSVANEQFF.

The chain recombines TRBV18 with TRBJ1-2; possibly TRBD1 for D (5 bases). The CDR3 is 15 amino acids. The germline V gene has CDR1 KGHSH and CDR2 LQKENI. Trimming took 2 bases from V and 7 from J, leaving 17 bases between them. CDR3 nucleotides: TGTGCCAGCTCACCAATAAGGACAAGTGGCGGTGGCTACACCTTC. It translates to CASSPIRTSGGGYTF.

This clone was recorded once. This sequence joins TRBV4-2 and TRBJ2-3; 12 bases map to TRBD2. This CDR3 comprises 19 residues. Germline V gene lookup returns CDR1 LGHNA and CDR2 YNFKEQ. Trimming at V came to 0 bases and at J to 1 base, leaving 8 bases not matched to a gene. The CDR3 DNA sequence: TGTGCCAGCAGCCAAGATATCCTAGCGGGAGGGTTCGGCACAGATACGCAGTATTTT. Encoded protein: CASSQDILAGGFGTDTQYF.

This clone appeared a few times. The CDR3 sequence is CASSRTLAGGGNEQFF. CDR3 bases: TGCGCCAGCAGCAGGACCTTAGCGGGAGGGGGGAATGAGCAGTTCTTC. V gene TRBV5-1 combines with J gene TRBJ2-1; TRBD2 aligns across 11 bases. The germline CDR1 and CDR2 sequences are SGHRS and YFSETQ. V lost 4 bases and J lost 7; bases outside the gene matches: 10. The CDR3 extends over 16 amino acids.

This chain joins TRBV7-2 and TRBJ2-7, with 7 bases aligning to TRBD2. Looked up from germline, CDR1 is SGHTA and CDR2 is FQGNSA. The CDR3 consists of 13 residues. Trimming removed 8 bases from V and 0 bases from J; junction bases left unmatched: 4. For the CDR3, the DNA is TGTGCCAGCTCCCGGGACTACTCCTACGAGCAGTACTTC. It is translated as CASSRDYSYEQYF.

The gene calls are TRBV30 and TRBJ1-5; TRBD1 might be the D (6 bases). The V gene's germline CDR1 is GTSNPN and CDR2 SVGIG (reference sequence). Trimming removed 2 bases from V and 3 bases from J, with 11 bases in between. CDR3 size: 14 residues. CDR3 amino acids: CAWSRTAINQPQHF. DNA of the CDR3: TGTGCCTGGAGTCGGACAGCCATCAATCAGCCCCAGCATTTT.

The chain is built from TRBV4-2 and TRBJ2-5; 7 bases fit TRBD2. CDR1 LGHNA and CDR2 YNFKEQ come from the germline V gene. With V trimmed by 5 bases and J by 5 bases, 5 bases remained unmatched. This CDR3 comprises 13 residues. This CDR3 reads CASSETSFETQYF. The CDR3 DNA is TGTGCCAGCAGCGAGACTAGCTTTGAGACCCAGTACTTC.

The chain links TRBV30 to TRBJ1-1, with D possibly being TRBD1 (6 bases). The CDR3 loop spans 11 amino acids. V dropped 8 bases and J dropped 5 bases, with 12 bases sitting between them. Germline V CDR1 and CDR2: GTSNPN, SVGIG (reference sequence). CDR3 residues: CALKRGTEAFF. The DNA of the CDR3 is TGTGCCCTTAAAAGGGGGACTGAAGCTTTCTTT.

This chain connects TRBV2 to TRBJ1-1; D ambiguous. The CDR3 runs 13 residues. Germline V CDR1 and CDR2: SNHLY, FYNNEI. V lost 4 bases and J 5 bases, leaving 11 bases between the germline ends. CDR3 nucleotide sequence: TGTGCCAGCAGTGGTGAGGGTCGGACTGAAGCTTTCTTT. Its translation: CASSGEGRTEAFF.

CDR3 sequence: CASSLGLAGGRYEQYF. In DNA form, the CDR3 reads TGTGCCAGCAGCTTGGGACTAGCGGGAGGTCGGTACGAGCAGTACTTC. This chain connects TRBV5-8 to TRBJ2-7; 13 positions match TRBD2. Germline V gives CDR1 SGHTS, CDR2 YDEGEE. With V trimmed by 0 bases and J by 4 bases, 4 bases remained unmatched. The CDR3 loop spans 16 amino acids.

CDR3 bases: TGCGCCAGCAGCCGAGGGACATCGGAAGAGACCCAGTACTTC. Its protein product is CASSRGTSEETQYF. This chain connects TRBV4-1 to TRBJ2-5, with a tentative D call TRBD1 (6 bases). Germline-derived CDR1 and CDR2 are MGHRA and YSYEKL. V lost 4 bases, J lost 3 bases, and 12 bases lay in between. The CDR3 spans 14 residues.

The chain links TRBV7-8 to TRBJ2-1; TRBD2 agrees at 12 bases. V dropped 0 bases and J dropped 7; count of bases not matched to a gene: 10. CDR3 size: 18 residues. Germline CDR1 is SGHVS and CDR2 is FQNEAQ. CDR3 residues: CASSLARASGRDSNEQFF. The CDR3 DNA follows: TGTGCCAGCAGCTTAGCGCGGGCTAGCGGGAGGGATTCAAATGAGCAGTTCTTC.

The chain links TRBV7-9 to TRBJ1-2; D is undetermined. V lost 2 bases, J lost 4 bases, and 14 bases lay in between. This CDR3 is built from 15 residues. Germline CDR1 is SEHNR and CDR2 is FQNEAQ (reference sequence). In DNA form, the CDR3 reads TGTGCCAGCAGCTTATCGGCAGGAGGGTTCTATGGCTACACCTTC. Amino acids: CASSLSAGGFYGYTF.

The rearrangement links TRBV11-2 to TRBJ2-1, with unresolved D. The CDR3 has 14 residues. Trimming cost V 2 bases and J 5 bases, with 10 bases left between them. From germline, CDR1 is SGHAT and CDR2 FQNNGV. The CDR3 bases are TGTGCCAGCAGCTTAATGGCAGGTGACAATGAGCAGTTCTTC. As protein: CASSLMAGDNEQFF.

The CDR3 nucleotides read TGCGCCAGCAGCTCCTTTCGCAGGGGCCGTTACGAGCAGTACTTC. This gives the protein CASSSFRRGRYEQYF. The rearrangement joins TRBV5-1 to TRBJ2-7; a weak D match, TRBD1 (6 bases). Germline CDR1 is SGHRS and CDR2 is YFSETQ. CDR3 length: 15 residues. Trimming took 3 bases from V and 4 from J, leaving 17 bases between them.

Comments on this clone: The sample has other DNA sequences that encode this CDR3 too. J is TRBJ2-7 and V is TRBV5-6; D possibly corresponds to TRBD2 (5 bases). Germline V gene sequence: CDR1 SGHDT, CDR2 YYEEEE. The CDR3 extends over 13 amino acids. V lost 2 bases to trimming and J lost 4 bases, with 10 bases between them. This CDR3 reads CASSFQLAYEQYF. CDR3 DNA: TGTGCCAGCAGCTTTCAGCTAGCATACGAGCAGTACTTC.

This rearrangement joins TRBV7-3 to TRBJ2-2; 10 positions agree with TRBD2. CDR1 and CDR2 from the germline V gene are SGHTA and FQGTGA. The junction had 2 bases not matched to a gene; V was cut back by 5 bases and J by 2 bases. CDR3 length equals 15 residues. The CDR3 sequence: CASSRTSGNTGELFF. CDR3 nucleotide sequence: TGTGCCAGCAGCCGGACTAGCGGAAACACCGGGGAGCTGTTTTTT. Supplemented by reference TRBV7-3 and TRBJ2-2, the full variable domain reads GAGVSQTPSNKVTEKGKYVELRCDPISGHTALYWYRQSLGQGPEFLIYFQGTGAADDSGLPNDRFFAVRPEGSVSTLKIQRTERGDSAVYLCASSRTSGNTGELFFGEGSRLTVL.

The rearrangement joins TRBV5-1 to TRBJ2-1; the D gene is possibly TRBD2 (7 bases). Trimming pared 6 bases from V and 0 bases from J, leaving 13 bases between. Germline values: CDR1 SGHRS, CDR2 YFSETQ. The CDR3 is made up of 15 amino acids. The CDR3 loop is CASTFAGASYNEQFF. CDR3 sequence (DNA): TGCGCCAGCACCTTTGCGGGGGCCTCCTACAATGAGCAGTTCTTC. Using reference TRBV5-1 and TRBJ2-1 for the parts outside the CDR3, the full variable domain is KAGVTQTPRYLIKTRGQQVTLSCSPISGHRSVSWYQQTPGQGLQFLFEYFSETQRNKGNFPGRFSGRQFSNSRSEMNVSTLELGDSALYLCASTFAGASYNEQFFGPGTRLTVL.

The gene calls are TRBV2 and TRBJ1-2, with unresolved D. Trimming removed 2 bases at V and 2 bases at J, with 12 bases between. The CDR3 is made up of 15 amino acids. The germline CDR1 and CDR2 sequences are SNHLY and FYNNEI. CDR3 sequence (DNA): TGTGCCAGCAGTGAACGGAGGGTCCCGAACTATGGCTACACCTTC. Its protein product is CASSERRVPNYGYTF.

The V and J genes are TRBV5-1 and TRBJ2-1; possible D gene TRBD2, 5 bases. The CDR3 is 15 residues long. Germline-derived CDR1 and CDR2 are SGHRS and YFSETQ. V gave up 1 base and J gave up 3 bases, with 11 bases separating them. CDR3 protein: CASSLSGYYYNEQFF. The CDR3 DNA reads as TGCGCCAGCAGCTTGAGCGGCTACTACTACAATGAGCAGTTCTTC. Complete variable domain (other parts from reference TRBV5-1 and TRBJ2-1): KAGVTQTPRYLIKTRGQQVTLSCSPISGHRSVSWYQQTPGQGLQFLFEYFSETQRNKGNFPGRFSGRQFSNSRSEMNVSTLELGDSALYLCASSLSGYYYNEQFFGPGTRLTVL.

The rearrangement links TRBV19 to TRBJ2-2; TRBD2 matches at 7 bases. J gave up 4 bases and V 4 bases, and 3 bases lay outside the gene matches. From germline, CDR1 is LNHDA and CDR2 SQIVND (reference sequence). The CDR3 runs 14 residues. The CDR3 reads CASSSGSGTGELFF. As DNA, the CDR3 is TGTGCCAGTAGTAGCGGGAGTGGCACCGGGGAGCTGTTTTTT. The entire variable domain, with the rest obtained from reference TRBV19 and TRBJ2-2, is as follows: DGGITQSPKYLFRKEGQNVTLSCEQNLNHDAMYWYRQDPGQGLRLIYYSQIVNDFQKGDIAEGYSVSREKKESFPLTVTSAQKNPTAFYLCASSSGSGTGELFFGEGSRLTVL.

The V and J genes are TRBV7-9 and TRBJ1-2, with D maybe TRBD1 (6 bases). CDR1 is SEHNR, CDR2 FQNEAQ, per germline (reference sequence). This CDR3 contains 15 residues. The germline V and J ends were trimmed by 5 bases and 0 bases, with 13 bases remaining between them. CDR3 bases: TGTGCCAGCAGCACCCAGGACAGTCCTAACTATGGCTACACCTTC. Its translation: CASSTQDSPNYGYTF.

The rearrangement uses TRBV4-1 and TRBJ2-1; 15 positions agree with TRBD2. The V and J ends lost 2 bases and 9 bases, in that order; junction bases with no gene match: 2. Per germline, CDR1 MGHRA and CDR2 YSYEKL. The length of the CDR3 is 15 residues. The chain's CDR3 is CASSQPGLAGGEQFF. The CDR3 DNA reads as TGCGCCAGCAGCCAACCGGGACTAGCGGGAGGTGAGCAGTTCTTC.

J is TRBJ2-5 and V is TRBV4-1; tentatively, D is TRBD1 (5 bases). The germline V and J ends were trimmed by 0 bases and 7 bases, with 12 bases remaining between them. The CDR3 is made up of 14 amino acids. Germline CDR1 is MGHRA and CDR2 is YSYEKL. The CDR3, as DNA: TGCGCCAGCAGCCAAGAACCAGGGAAGAGGACCCAGTACTTC. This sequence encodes CASSQEPGKRTQYF.

CDR3 in DNA: TGTGCCAGCAGCAAAGAACCAGGGCTTGGCACTGAAGCTTTCTTT. Amino acid sequence: CASSKEPGLGTEAFF. The V and J genes are TRBV7-6 and TRBJ1-1; perhaps TRBD1 as D (5 bases). This CDR3 is 15 amino acids long. V was shortened by 5 bases and J by 4 bases, with 17 bases between the two germline ends. From germline, CDR1 is SGHVS and CDR2 FNYEAQ.

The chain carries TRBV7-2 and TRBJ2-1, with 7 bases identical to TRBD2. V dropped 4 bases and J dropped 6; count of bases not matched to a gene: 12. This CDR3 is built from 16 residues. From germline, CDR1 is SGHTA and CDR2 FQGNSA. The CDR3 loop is CASSSVPRTSGNEQFF. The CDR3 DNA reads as TGTGCCAGCAGCTCCGTCCCAAGGACTAGTGGCAATGAGCAGTTCTTC.